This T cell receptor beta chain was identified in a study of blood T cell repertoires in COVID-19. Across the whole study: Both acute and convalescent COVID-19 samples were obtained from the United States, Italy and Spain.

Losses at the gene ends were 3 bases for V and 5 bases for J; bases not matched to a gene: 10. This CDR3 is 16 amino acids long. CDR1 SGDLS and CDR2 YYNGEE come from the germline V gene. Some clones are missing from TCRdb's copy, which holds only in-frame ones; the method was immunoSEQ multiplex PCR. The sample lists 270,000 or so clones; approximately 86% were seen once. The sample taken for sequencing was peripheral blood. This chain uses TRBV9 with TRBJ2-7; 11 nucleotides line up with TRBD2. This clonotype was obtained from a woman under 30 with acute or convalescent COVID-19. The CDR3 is CASSARLAGQVDEQYF. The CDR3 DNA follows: TGTGCCAGCAGCGCCCGACTAGCGGGACAGGTCGACGAGCAGTACTTC.